This T cell receptor beta chain was observed in a study of response to subunit inactivated influenza vaccine. This clonotype was found many times. Its antigen is unknown. The CDR3 totals 13 residues. Germline lookup yields CDR1 DFQATT and CDR2 SNEGSKA (reference sequence). V lost 2 bases and J 6 bases, leaving 11 bases between the germline ends. Study-level findings and limits: T cells newly recruited by each seasonal influenza vaccination are few, the authors suggested.

TCRdb redid the calling of the RT-PCR reads with MiXCR, one entry per CDR3 protein. The sample lists roughly 290,000 distinct CDR3 sequences; 20% to 25% were seen once. This sample comprised PBMCs from blood, obtained 21 months after vaccination. The chain has TRBV20-1 and TRBJ1-5, with D uncertain. The clonotype was recovered from a man in his fifties or sixties who received an inactivated influenza vaccine. The CDR3 nucleotides read TGCAGTGCTAGAAACCGGAGTTTTCAGCCCCAGCATTTT. Its protein product is CSARNRSFQPQHF.